The sequence of this TCR beta chain was determined in a study of T cell changes during pregnancy in multiple sclerosis. V trimming: 5 bases; J trimming: 9 bases; junction bases outside the gene matches: 15. This CDR3 contains 17 residues. Germline-derived CDR1 and CDR2 are SGHNT and YYREEE (reference sequence). Sequenced by immunoSEQ multiplex PCR; TCRdb stores in-frame clones only, minus some. The table has roughly 120,000 clones, around 90% seen once. This TCR was recovered from a female donor with multiple sclerosis, enrolled in a pregnancy study. The specimen comprised peripheral blood, sampled in the third trimester of pregnancy. This sequence joins TRBV5-4 and TRBJ2-1; 12 nucleotides line up with TRBD2. CDR3 DNA sequence: TGTGCCAGCAGTTCTGGACTAGCGGGACGCTACAATGGTGAGCAGTTCTTC. Residues: CASSSGLAGRYNGEQFF. Variable domain in full (rest from reference TRBV5-4 and TRBJ2-1): ETGVTQSPTHLIKTRGQQVTLRCSSQSGHNTVSWYQQALGQGPQFIFQYYREEENGRGNFPPRFSGLQFPNYSSELNVNALELDDSALYLCASSSGLAGRYNGEQFFGPGTRLTVL.